This T cell receptor (beta chain) was sequenced in a study of cytomegalovirus exposure and HLA in healthy donors. Whole-study findings and limits: As a later analysis showed, several of the most significant clusters appeared to be linked to common viral pathogens. Within a later analysis, the majority of CMV-associated TCR beta chains appeared HLA-restricted.

Researchers ran the PCR with 60 Vbeta and 13 Jbeta primers. Generated by immunoSEQ multiplex PCR, the TCRdb table keeps only in-frame clones and is missing some. The table for this sample gives over 150,000 clones. A word on this clone: Its antigen is undetermined. The sample contains more than one DNA sequence encoding this CDR3.

This CDR3 has 13 residues. The germline V gene encodes CDR1 SGHRS and CDR2 YFSETQ. Trimming removed 2 bases from V and 4 bases from J; junction bases left unmatched: 1. The chain employs TRBV5-1 and TRBJ1-1; 8 nucleotides agree with TRBD1. The receptor's source is a boy aged 5 to 17 in good health and CMV-seronegative. Sequenced input: PBMCs. CDR3 DNA: TGCGCCAGCAGCTTAACAGGGGGCACTGAAGCTTTCTTT. This gives the protein CASSLTGGTEAFF.